This paragraph covers one TCR beta chain sequence. The data stem from a study of blood T cell repertoires in COVID-19. Whole-study context: Sites in the United States, Italy and Spain provided acute and convalescent COVID-19 samples. T cells, B-cell-depleted T cells, or PBMCs provided the cDNA or gDNA that served as material.

Trimming pared 2 bases from V and 2 bases from J, leaving 15 bases between. CDR3 length equals 16 residues. Germline values: CDR1 SGHTA, CDR2 FQGNSA. Clones were read by immunoSEQ multiplex PCR, and TCRdb kept only the in-frame ones, dropping some. The repertoire holds fewer than 250,000 clones, 85% seen once, with around 6.4% in the top ten. Sequencing used peripheral blood. The TCR comes from a woman aged 60-75 years with active or convalescent COVID-19. J is TRBJ2-5 and V is TRBV7-2; the D gene is possibly TRBD2 (6 bases). CDR3 region: CASSLNGLALQETQYF. The CDR3, as DNA: TGTGCCAGCAGCTTAAATGGTCTAGCGCTTCAAGAGACCCAGTACTTC.